This is a list of T cell receptor beta chains from one sample in a study of control samples from healthy donors and cancer patients. Measured with immunoSEQ multiplex PCR; TCRdb has only the in-frame clones, and not every one. Of some 150,000 clones listed, 90% to 95% are singletons. Material: blood. The receptors originated from a woman aged 25 to 45 in good health. CDR3s include the opening cysteine and the closing phenylalanine or tryptophan. A D gene is named only where the DNA matches it firmly. Only part of the rows carry a size: once, few, many, or a class if the clone is expanded.

v_gene	d_gene	abundance	j_gene	CDR3aa	CDR3nt
TRBV19	TRBD1	.	TRBJ1-5	CASNLDRDPNQPQHF	TGTGCCAGTAATTTGGACAGGGACCCGAATCAGCCCCAGCATTTT
TRBV28	.	.	TRBJ1-5	CASSLGGQSNQPQHF	TGTGCCAGCAGTTTAGGCGGACAGTCGAATCAGCCCCAGCATTTT
TRBV24-1	.	.	TRBJ1-1	CATSEIQENTEAFF	TGTGCCACCAGTGAGATACAAGAGAACACTGAAGCTTTCTTT
TRBV7-8	TRBD2	.	TRBJ2-3	CASSDRLAESTDTQYF	TGTGCCAGCAGCGACCGACTAGCGGAGAGCACAGATACGCAGTATTTT
TRBV30	TRBD1	.	TRBJ1-2	CAWSRDRPYGYTF	TGTGCCTGGAGTCGGGACAGGCCTTATGGCTACACCTTC
TRBV12-3/TRBV12-4	.	.	TRBJ2-1	CASSLALEQFF	TGTGCCAGCAGTTTAGCTCTTGAGCAGTTCTTC
TRBV6-4	.	.	TRBJ1-2	CASSDSFYGYTF	TGTGCCAGCAGTGACAGTTTCTATGGCTACACCTTC
TRBV4-1	TRBD2	.	TRBJ2-1	CASSPTSGSYNEQFF	TGCGCCAGCAGCCCGACTAGCGGCTCCTACAATGAGCAGTTCTTC
TRBV6-1	.	.	TRBJ1-5	CASSDRGAPNQPQHF	TGTGCCAGCAGTGATCGAGGGGCCCCAAATCAGCCCCAGCATTTT
TRBV7-9	TRBD2	.	TRBJ2-1	CASSWTSGRANEQFF	TGTGCCAGCAGCTGGACTAGCGGGAGGGCCAATGAGCAGTTCTTC
TRBV2	.	.	TRBJ1-1	CASSEEGTEAFF	TGTGCCAGCAGTGAAGAGGGGACCGAAGCTTTCTTT
TRBV4-1	.	.	TRBJ1-2	CASSQGAGVDGYTF	TGCGCCAGCAGCCAAGGGGCAGGGGTGGATGGCTACACCTTC
TRBV11-1	.	.	TRBJ2-7	CASSLAGQASYEQYF	TGTGCCAGCAGCCTAGCGGGACAGGCCTCCTACGAGCAGTACTTC
TRBV5-4	TRBD1	.	TRBJ1-6	CASSRDRGDSPLHF	TGTGCCAGCAGTCGGGACAGGGGTGATTCACCCCTCCACTTT
TRBV2	TRBD2	.	TRBJ2-5	CASTKVGGVQETQYF	TGTGCCAGCACCAAAGTGGGAGGGGTCCAAGAGACCCAGTACTTC
TRBV6-2/TRBV6-3	.	.	TRBJ2-1	CASSYYSYNEQFF	TGTGCCAGCAGTTATTATTCCTACAATGAGCAGTTCTTC
TRBV5-5	TRBD1	.	TRBJ1-5	CASSLTGVGNQPQHF	TGTGCCAGCAGCCTGACAGGGGTTGGCAATCAGCCCCAGCATTTT
TRBV6-4	TRBD2	.	TRBJ2-3	CASSLLAGDTDTQYF	TGTGCCAGCAGCCTTCTAGCGGGGGACACAGATACGCAGTATTTT
TRBV11-3	.	.	TRBJ1-6	CASSLAGILHF	TGTGCCAGCAGCTTAGCAGGGATTCTCCACTTT
TRBV4-1	TRBD2	.	TRBJ2-7	CASSQQGLANSYEQYF	TGCGCCAGCAGCCAACAGGGACTAGCGAACTCCTACGAGCAGTACTTC
TRBV28	.	once	TRBJ1-6	CASSLGGASYNSPLHF	TGTGCCAGCAGTTTAGGGGGGGCATCCTATAATTCACCCCTCCACTTT
TRBV7-2	.	once	TRBJ2-1	CASSLRGDEQFF	TGTGCCAGCAGCTTAAGAGGGGATGAGCAGTTCTTC
TRBV20-1	TRBD2	.	TRBJ2-1	CSASWTSSYNEQFF	TGCAGTGCTAGTTGGACTAGCTCCTACAATGAGCAGTTCTTC
TRBV12-3/TRBV12-4	.	.	TRBJ2-1	CASSPSRHEQFF	TGTGCCAGCAGTCCGAGTAGGCATGAGCAGTTCTTC
TRBV7-3	.	.	TRBJ1-2	CASSLAARDVANYGYTF	TGTGCCAGCAGCTTAGCCGCCCGGGACGTAGCTAACTATGGCTACACCTTC
TRBV30	.	once	TRBJ1-5	CAWRSDSNQPQHF	TGTGCCTGGAGGTCGGATAGCAATCAGCCCCAGCATTTT
TRBV19	.	.	TRBJ2-5	CASSPRLGAETQYF	TGTGCCAGTAGTCCCCGACTTGGGGCCGAGACCCAGTACTTC
TRBV13	.	.	TRBJ2-6	CASSLLGRYSGANVLTF	TGTGCCAGCAGCTTATTAGGACGGTACTCTGGGGCCAACGTCCTGACTTTC
TRBV30	.	.	TRBJ1-2	CAWRGFRGYTF	TGTGCCTGGAGAGGGTTCCGGGGCTACACCTTC
TRBV7-2	TRBD1	.	TRBJ1-2	CASSLTGVGNYGYTF	TGTGCCAGCAGCTTGACAGGGGTGGGTAACTATGGCTACACCTTC
TRBV5-1	TRBD1	.	TRBJ2-6	CASSLGTGIGANVLTF	TGCGCCAGCAGCTTGGGGACAGGGATCGGGGCCAACGTCCTGACTTTC
TRBV18	TRBD2	once	TRBJ2-1	CASSPPREGRWNEQFF	TGTGCCAGCTCACCACCGCGGGAGGGAAGGTGGAATGAGCAGTTCTTC
TRBV28	TRBD1	.	TRBJ1-4	CASSQWGTGDEKLFF	TGTGCCAGCAGTCAATGGGGGACAGGGGATGAAAAACTGTTTTTT
TRBV6-1	.	.	TRBJ1-3	CASSEYGSGNTIYF	TGTGCCAGCAGTGAATATGGCTCTGGAAACACCATATATTTT
TRBV12-3/TRBV12-4	.	.	TRBJ2-7	CASRRGFEQYF	TGTGCCAGCAGGAGGGGTTTCGAGCAGTACTTC
TRBV3-1/TRBV3-2	TRBD1	.	TRBJ2-7	CASSTRDRVYEQYF	TGTGCCAGCAGCACCCGGGACAGGGTGTACGAGCAGTACTTC
TRBV25-1	TRBD1	.	TRBJ1-6	CASRGTGYNSPLHF	TGTGCCAGCAGGGGGACAGGGTACAATTCACCCCTCCACTTT
TRBV12-3/TRBV12-4	.	.	TRBJ2-2	CASSLGGTGELFF	TGTGCCAGCAGTTTGGGGGGAACCGGGGAGCTGTTTTTT
TRBV28	TRBD1	.	TRBJ1-4	CASSLTGGDEKLFF	TGTGCCAGCAGCCTGACAGGGGGGGATGAAAAACTGTTTTTT